What follows describes a single TCR beta chain. This clonotype has more than one count but fewer than ten. What antigen it recognizes has not been identified. Base qualities were left out, and no much larger clone turns up one base away. Taken with the paper, the label for treatment or condition translates to: live attenuated yellow fever vaccine strain. At every blood-draw timepoint, two biological replicates of bulk PBMCs were collected. A standard Ficoll-Paque protocol was used to isolate PBMCs from peripheral blood. TriZol was used to extract RNA from bulk PBMCs, CD4 and CD8 fractions, and dextramer-positive and dextramer-negative fractions. The CDR3, from cysteine to phenylalanine, totals 15 residues. The read is trimmed to its CDR3 DNA, 45 bases read in frame from base 1. The germline V end is reduced by 5 bases and the J end by 7 bases; junction bases left unmatched: 7. Synthesis of TCR cDNA relied on 5'RACE template switching, a step that introduced a universal primer site along with unique molecular identifiers. cDNA synthesis was primed from both the TCR alpha and TCR beta constant segments. Libraries were amplified in two PCR steps, with sample barcodes and sequencing adapters added in the second step. Sequencing of the libraries was done on either Illumina HiSeq 2500 (2x100 bp) or NovaSeq (2x150 bp). The original pipeline was this. MIGEC handled demultiplexing of reads and collapsing into UMI consensus sequences, while MiXCR performed V(D)J alignment. Using edgeR on replicate PBMC samples, clonotypes were called vaccine-responding if FDR was below 0.01 and the log2 fold change was above 5 up to day 15. Bulk clonotypes were assigned CD4 or CD8 identity according to which sequenced CD4 or CD8 repertoire held them at higher abundance. TCRdb reran the public reads through fastp at Q25 and MiXCR, keeping productive beta chains. Each record represents a unique CDR3 protein, reported with the most common genes and DNA among its rows. The V and J calls were not made by the authors but by TCRdb's processing. In this sample the table shows 400,000 or so distinct CDR3 sequences, more than 9% of which occur a single time. Roughly 18% of the sample is taken by the ten largest.

These data come from a study of T cells after yellow fever vaccination (dated by TCRdb to 2018 to 2020). Regarding the study in general: The SMART-Seq v4 Ultra Low Input RNA kit was used to prepare libraries from fractions with low cell numbers. To follow T-cell clones before and after primary and booster YFV17D yellow fever vaccination, bulk TCR alpha and beta repertoires were sequenced over time. The cohort comprised two healthy male donors, one aged 18 to 30 and one aged 30 to 40 years. Bulk PBMC replicates and cell subsets were isolated from blood drawn at multiple timepoints before and after both primary and secondary immunization.

On the study overall, not on this receptor specifically: After the booster, most of the clones that had expanded following primary vaccination were detected again (approximately 95% of CD4 and around 90% of CD8), which suggests that memory was broadly maintained. FACS-sorted repertoires could contain abundant contaminating clonotypes from the bulk population, so computational filtering was required. The secondary T-cell response was found to be weaker but faster than the primary response, with a peak reached on day 5 rather than on day 15. A small fraction of clonotypes showed up in both the CD4 and CD8 compartments, probably as a result of convergent recombination. The study included only a couple of donors, which limits how far the findings can be generalized.

Sequencing used PBMCs, obtained on the day of the first yellow fever vaccination. The sequence was collected from a man between 18 and 29 years old who received the YFV17D yellow fever vaccine. This receptor chain uses TRBV12-3 or TRBV12-4 and TRBJ2-7, with 14 junctional bases fitting TRBD2. The DNA sequence reads TGTGCCAGCAGTCCGGGACTAGCGGGGGTTAGAGAGCAGTACTTC. This encodes CASSPGLAGVREQYF.